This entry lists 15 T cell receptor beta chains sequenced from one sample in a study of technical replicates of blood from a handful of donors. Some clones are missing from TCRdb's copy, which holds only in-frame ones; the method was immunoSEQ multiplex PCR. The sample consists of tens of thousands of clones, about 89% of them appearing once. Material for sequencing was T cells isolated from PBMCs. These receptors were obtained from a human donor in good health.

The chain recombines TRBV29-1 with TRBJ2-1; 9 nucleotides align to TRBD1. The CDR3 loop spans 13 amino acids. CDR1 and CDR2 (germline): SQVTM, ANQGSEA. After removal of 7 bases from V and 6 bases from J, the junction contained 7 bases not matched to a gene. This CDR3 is CSARQGGSNEQFF. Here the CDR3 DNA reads TGCAGCGCTAGACAGGGGGGGAGCAATGAGCAGTTCTTC.

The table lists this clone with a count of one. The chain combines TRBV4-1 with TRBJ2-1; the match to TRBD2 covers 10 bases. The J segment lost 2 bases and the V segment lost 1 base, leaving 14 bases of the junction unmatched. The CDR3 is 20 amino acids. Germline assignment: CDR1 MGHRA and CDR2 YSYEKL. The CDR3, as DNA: TGCGCCAGCAGCCAAGTTATCCTAGCGGGGGTAAGACGGCCCTACAATGAGCAGTTCTTC. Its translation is CASSQVILAGVRRPYNEQFF.

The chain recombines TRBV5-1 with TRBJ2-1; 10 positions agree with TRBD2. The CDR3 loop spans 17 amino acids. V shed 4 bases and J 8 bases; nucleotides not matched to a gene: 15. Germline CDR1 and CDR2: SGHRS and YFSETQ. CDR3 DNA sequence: TGCGCCAGCAGCCGCCGCCTAGCGGGAGCCCCCAACGATGAGCAGTTCTTC. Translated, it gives CASSRRLAGAPNDEQFF.

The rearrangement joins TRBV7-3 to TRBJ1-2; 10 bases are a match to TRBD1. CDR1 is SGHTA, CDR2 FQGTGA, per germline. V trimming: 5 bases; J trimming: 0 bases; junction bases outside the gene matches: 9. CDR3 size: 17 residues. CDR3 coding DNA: TGTGCCAGCAGCAAAGGGACAGGGGAAATGGCTAACTATGGCTACACCTTC. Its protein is CASSKGTGEMANYGYTF.

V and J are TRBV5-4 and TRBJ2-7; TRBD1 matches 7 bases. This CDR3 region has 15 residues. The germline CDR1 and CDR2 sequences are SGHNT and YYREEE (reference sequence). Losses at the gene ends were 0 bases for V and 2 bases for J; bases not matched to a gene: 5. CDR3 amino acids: CASSLGVTGTYEQYF. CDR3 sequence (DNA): TGTGCCAGCAGCTTGGGCGTGACAGGGACCTACGAGCAGTACTTC.

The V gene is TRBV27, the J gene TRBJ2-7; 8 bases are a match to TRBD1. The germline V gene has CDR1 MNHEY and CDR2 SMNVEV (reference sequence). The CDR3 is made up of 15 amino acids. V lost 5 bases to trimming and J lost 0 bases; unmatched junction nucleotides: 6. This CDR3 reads CASSPRTGSSYEQYF. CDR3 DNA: TGTGCCAGCAGTCCACGGACAGGGAGCTCCTACGAGCAGTACTTC.

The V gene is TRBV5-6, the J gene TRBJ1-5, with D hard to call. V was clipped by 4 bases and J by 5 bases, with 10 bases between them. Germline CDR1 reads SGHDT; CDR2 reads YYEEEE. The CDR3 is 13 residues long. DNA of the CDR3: TGTGCCAGCAGCCCCGCCCCGGATCAGCCCCAGCATTTT. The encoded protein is CASSPAPDQPQHF.

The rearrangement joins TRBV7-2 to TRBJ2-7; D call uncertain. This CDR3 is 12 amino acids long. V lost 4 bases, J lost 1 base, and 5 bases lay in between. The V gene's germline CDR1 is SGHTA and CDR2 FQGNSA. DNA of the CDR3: TGTGCCAGCAGCTCCCGGTCCTACGAGCAGTACTTC. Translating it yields CASSSRSYEQYF. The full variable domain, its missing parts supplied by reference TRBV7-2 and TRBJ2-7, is GAGVSQSPSNKVTEKGKDVELRCDPISGHTALYWYRQSLGQGLEFLIYFQGNSAPDKSGLPSDRFSAERTGGSVSTLTIQRTQQEDSAVYLCASSSRSYEQYFGPGTRLTVT.

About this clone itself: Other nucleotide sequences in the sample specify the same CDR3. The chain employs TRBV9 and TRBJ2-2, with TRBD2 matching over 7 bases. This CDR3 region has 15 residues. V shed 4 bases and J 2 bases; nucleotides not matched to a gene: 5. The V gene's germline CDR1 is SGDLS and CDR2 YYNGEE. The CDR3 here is CASSSGGRNTGELFF. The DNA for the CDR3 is TGTGCCAGCAGCTCCGGCGGGAGAAACACCGGGGAGCTGTTTTTT.

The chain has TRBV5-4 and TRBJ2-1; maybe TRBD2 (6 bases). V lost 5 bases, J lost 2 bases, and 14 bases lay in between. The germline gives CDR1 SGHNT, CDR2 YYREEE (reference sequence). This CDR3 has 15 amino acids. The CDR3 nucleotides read TGTGCCAGCAGACCCGGGACTGGGACCTACAATGAGCAGTTCTTC. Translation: CASRPGTGTYNEQFF.

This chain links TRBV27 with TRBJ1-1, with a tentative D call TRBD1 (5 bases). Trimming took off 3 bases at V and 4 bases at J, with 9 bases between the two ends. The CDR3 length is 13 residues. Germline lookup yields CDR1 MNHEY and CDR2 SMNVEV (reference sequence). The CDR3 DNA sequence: TGTGCCAGCAGTTTCGCGGGGGTCACTGAAGCTTTCTTT. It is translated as CASSFAGVTEAFF.

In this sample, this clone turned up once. In DNA form, the CDR3 reads TGTGCCAGCAGTGGGGAGATTGACTATGGCTACACCTTC. Its translation is CASSGEIDYGYTF. This chain connects TRBV2 to TRBJ1-2; D call uncertain. The germline V gene encodes CDR1 SNHLY and CDR2 FYNNEI. The CDR3 spans 13 residues. V dropped 4 bases and J dropped 3 bases, with 9 bases sitting between them.

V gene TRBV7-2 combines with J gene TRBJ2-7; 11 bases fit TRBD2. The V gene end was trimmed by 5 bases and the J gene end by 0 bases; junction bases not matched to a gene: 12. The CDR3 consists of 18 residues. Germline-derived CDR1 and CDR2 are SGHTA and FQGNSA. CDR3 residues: CASSLRRVAGGPSYEQYF. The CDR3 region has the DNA TGTGCCAGCAGCCTACGGCGGGTAGCGGGAGGGCCCTCCTACGAGCAGTACTTC.

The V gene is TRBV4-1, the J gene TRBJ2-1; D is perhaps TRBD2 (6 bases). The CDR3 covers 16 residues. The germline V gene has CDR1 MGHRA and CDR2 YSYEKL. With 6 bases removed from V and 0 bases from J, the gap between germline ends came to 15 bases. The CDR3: CASRWGEWSSYNEQFF. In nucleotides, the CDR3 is TGCGCCAGCAGATGGGGGGAGTGGTCCTCCTACAATGAGCAGTTCTTC.

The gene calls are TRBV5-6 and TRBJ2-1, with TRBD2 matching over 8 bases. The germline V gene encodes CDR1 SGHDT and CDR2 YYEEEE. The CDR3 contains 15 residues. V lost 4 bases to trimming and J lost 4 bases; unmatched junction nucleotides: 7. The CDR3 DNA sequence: TGTGCCAGCAGCGGAACTAGCGGCCGATACAATGAGCAGTTCTTC. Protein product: CASSGTSGRYNEQFF.